One T cell receptor (beta chain) is described in this entry. What it recognizes is unknown. This specimen comes from a study of radiotherapy plus CTLA-4 blockade in lung cancer. About the research overall: Disease control reached about 28%, with objective responses in roughly 17%. Study-level findings and limits: Expansion of tumor-derived TCR clones was observed in blood after radiotherapy plus ipilimumab.

Assay: immunoSEQ multiplex PCR; the TCRdb copy retains only in-frame clones and omits some. This table has 30,000 to 40,000 clones, 65% to 75% appearing once. J was trimmed by 4 bases and V by 0 bases; bases with no gene match: 0. CDR1 is SGHRS, CDR2 YFSETQ, per germline. The CDR3 totals 14 residues. Source: peripheral blood, taken from a patient treated with radiotherapy plus ipilimumab. The rearrangement links TRBV5-1 to TRBJ2-1, with 8 bases fitting TRBD1. This TCR was recovered from a human donor with non-small cell lung cancer who had stable disease on radiotherapy plus ipilimumab. The CDR3 DNA sequence: TGCGCCAGCAGCTTGGGACAGGGGTACAATGAGCAGTTCTTC. Its translation: CASSLGQGYNEQFF.